This entry describes one T cell receptor (beta chain). Generated by immunoSEQ multiplex PCR, the TCRdb table keeps only in-frame clones and is missing some. The data show about 110,000 clones, 90% seen once. This specimen belongs to a study of control samples from healthy donors and cancer patients. This CDR3 spans 15 amino acids. CDR1 SGHTA and CDR2 FQGNSA come from the germline V gene. The germline V and J ends were trimmed by 4 bases and 4 bases, with 16 bases remaining between them. The receptor's source is a human donor in good health. The donor label of this sample is uncertain. The chain is built from TRBV7-2 and TRBJ1-1; the D gene is possibly TRBD1 (5 bases). The sequenced sample consisted of blood. CDR3 nucleotide sequence: TGTGCCAGCAGCTCCCTGGGCTGGGGGAGCACTGAAGCTTTCTTT. Protein: CASSSLGWGSTEAFF.